What follows are 15 T cell receptor beta chains derived from one specimen sequenced in a study of T cells after yellow fever vaccination (dated by TCRdb to about 2019). The sample's treatment or condition label, in plain terms: live attenuated yellow fever vaccine strain. Libraries were built with 5' RACE. Sequencing took place on an Illumina HiSeq 2500. The public reads were run again by TCRdb, first through fastp at Q25 and then through MiXCR, and only productive beta chains were kept. Rows with a matching CDR3 protein are joined into one entry that keeps the most common DNA and genes. This sample holds a few hundred thousand distinct CDR3 sequences; around 6.5% were observed only once. The ten largest clones represent 15% of the sample. Sequenced here: PBMCs, sampled 5 days after the yellow fever booster vaccination. These receptors were collected from a man aged 30-40 years who received the YFV17D yellow fever vaccine.

There are many counts of this clonotype. The rearrangement joins TRBV9 to TRBJ2-3, with D unclear. The CDR3 has 13 residues. Trimming pared 3 bases from V and 5 bases from J, leaving 10 bases between. Germline V lookup: CDR1 SGDLS, CDR2 YYNGEE. The CDR3 nucleotides read TGTGCCAGCAGCGAAACCCCTGGAGATACGCAGTATTTT. This codes for CASSETPGDTQYF.

This chain joins TRBV6-2 or TRBV6-3 and TRBJ2-3; D gene unclear. Germline V gives CDR1 MNHEY, CDR2 SVGEGT. CDR3 length equals 16 residues. Trimming shortened V by 3 bases and J by 3 bases, and 16 bases separated the two germline ends. The CDR3 protein is CASSYRPGALTDTQYF. CDR3 coding DNA: TGTGCCAGCAGTTATCGACCAGGAGCTTTAACAGATACGCAGTATTTT.

For this clonotype: A junction end diverges from the germline sequence, so it may reflect a read error. The gene calls are TRBV11-1 and TRBJ2-1; 8 nucleotides match TRBD2. In germline, CDR1 is SGHAT, CDR2 FQDESV (reference sequence). This CDR3 is 15 amino acids long. CDR3 nucleotides: TGTGCCAGCAGTCGCACTAGCGGCTCCTACGATGAGCAGTTCTTC. Its translation is CASSRTSGSYDEQFF.

In its sample, this clonotype was seen a few times. The chain joins TRBV27 to TRBJ2-1; the D is unclear. CDR1 is MNHEY and CDR2 is SMNVEV in the germline V gene (reference sequence). V was cut by 5 bases and J by 4 bases, with 21 bases left in between. The CDR3 contains 17 residues. Here the CDR3 DNA reads TGTGCCAGCAGTAGAACGTGGGCAGCACCTATATACAATGAGCAGTTCTTC. Its protein is CASSRTWAAPIYNEQFF.

The rearrangement links TRBV23-1 to TRBJ1-5; D may be TRBD1 (5 bases). TRBV23-1 is noted as an ORF with a role that remains uncertain. V lost 7 bases, J lost 2 bases, and 9 bases lay in between. This CDR3 is 13 amino acids long. CDR3 DNA sequence: TGCGCCAGCACCCCGGGGGGCAATCAGCCCCAGCATTTT. Protein: CASTPGGNQPQHF.

Many counts were recorded for this clonotype. The chain combines TRBV7-2 with TRBJ2-3, with TRBD2 as a possible D gene (5 bases). The germline gives CDR1 SGHTA, CDR2 FQGNSA. The CDR3 totals 14 residues. V dropped 3 bases and J dropped 2 bases, with 9 bases sitting between them. This CDR3 reads CASSLRETTDTQYF. In DNA, the CDR3 is TGTGCCAGCAGCTTGAGGGAAACCACAGATACGCAGTATTTT.

V is TRBV20-1 and J is TRBJ1-5; D is possibly TRBD1 (5 bases). Germline CDR1 and CDR2: DFQATT and SNEGSKA (reference sequence). The V and J ends lost 5 bases and 3 bases respectively, with 14 bases between them. The CDR3 spans 14 residues. In DNA form, the CDR3 reads TGCAGTGCTCGTATCGACAGCTCCAATCAGCCCCAGCATTTT. Translation: CSARIDSSNQPQHF.

This clonotype was counted a few times. The chain combines TRBV3-1 with TRBJ2-3, with 9 bases lining up with TRBD2. The CDR3 spans 16 residues. J gave up 3 bases and V 4 bases, and 8 bases lay outside the gene matches. CDR1 is LGHDT, CDR2 YNNKEL, per germline (reference sequence). The CDR3 region is CASSPPRLAGTDTQYF. CDR3 nucleotides: TGTGCCAGCAGCCCCCCGCGTCTAGCGGGAACAGATACGCAGTATTTT.

The V and J genes are TRBV20-1 and TRBJ2-1, with D possibly TRBD2 on 5 matching bases. The CDR3 runs to 11 residues. The germline CDR1 and CDR2 sequences are DFQATT and SNEGSKA (reference sequence). With 3 bases removed from V and 12 bases from J, the gap between germline ends came to 12 bases. For the CDR3, the DNA is TGCAGTGCTAGTTCTCCCGAGGGGCAGTTCTTC. It specifies CSASSPEGQFF.

This clonotype occurred many times. V and J are TRBV7-2 and TRBJ2-7; no firm D call. Per germline, CDR1 SGHTA and CDR2 FQGNSA. This CDR3 has 14 amino acids. The V and J ends lost 5 bases and 2 bases respectively, with 13 bases between them. Written as DNA, the CDR3 is TGTGCCAGCAGCCCCCAGGCGGAAACCTACGAGCAGTACTTC. Translating gives CASSPQAETYEQYF.

A few counts support this clonotype. This chain connects TRBV20-1 to TRBJ2-5; no firm D call. Deletions cut 0 bases from V and 0 bases from J, with 11 bases between. Germline loops: CDR1 DFQATT, CDR2 SNEGSKA (reference sequence). This CDR3 spans 15 amino acids. DNA of the CDR3: TGCAGTGCTAGAGATGGTCACGAGTACCAAGAGACCCAGTACTTC. It codes for CSARDGHEYQETQYF.

This clonotype was recorded at least ten times. This rearrangement joins TRBV10-1 to TRBJ2-2, with 8 bases fitting TRBD2. CDR3 length: 15 residues. CDR1 and CDR2 (germline): WNHNN, SYGVQD (reference sequence). J lost 4 bases, V lost 4 bases, and 5 bases had no gene match. The CDR3, as DNA: TGCGCCAGCAGTGGAGGCGGGAGGTCCACCGGGGAGCTGTTTTTT. As protein: CASSGGGRSTGELFF.

The V gene is TRBV5-5, the J gene TRBJ2-1; 10 bases are shared with TRBD2. J gave up 6 bases and V 0 bases, and 3 bases lay outside the gene matches. Germline CDR1 reads SGHKS; CDR2 reads YYEKEE (reference sequence). This CDR3 is built from 15 residues. This chain's CDR3 is CASSLAGLAVNEQFF. The CDR3, as DNA: TGTGCCAGCAGCTTGGCAGGACTAGCGGTCAATGAGCAGTTCTTC.

This clonotype was counted at least ten times. The J gene is TRBJ2-2, the V gene TRBV5-1; D is ambiguous. Germline V gives CDR1 SGHRS, CDR2 YFSETQ. This CDR3 is 14 amino acids long. V was shortened by 4 bases and J by 4 bases, with 11 bases between the two germline ends. The CDR3 bases are TGCGCCAGCAGCGGAGACTCAGTCACCGGGGAGCTGTTTTTT. Translated, it gives CASSGDSVTGELFF. The full variable domain, with the rest looked up from reference TRBV5-1 and TRBJ2-2, is KAGVTQTPRYLIKTRGQQVTLSCSPISGHRSVSWYQQTPGQGLQFLFEYFSETQRNKGNFPGRFSGRQFSNSRSEMNVSTLELGDSALYLCASSGDSVTGELFFGEGSRLTVL.

The genes are TRBV4-3 and TRBJ2-1; maybe TRBD2 (5 bases). The V and J ends lost 0 bases and 4 bases respectively, with 13 bases between them. Per germline, CDR1 LGHNA and CDR2 YSLEER. CDR3 length equals 16 residues. CDR3 in DNA: TGCGCCAGCAGCCAAGATAGCGCTAGCAGATACAATGAGCAGTTCTTC. It is translated as CASSQDSASRYNEQFF.